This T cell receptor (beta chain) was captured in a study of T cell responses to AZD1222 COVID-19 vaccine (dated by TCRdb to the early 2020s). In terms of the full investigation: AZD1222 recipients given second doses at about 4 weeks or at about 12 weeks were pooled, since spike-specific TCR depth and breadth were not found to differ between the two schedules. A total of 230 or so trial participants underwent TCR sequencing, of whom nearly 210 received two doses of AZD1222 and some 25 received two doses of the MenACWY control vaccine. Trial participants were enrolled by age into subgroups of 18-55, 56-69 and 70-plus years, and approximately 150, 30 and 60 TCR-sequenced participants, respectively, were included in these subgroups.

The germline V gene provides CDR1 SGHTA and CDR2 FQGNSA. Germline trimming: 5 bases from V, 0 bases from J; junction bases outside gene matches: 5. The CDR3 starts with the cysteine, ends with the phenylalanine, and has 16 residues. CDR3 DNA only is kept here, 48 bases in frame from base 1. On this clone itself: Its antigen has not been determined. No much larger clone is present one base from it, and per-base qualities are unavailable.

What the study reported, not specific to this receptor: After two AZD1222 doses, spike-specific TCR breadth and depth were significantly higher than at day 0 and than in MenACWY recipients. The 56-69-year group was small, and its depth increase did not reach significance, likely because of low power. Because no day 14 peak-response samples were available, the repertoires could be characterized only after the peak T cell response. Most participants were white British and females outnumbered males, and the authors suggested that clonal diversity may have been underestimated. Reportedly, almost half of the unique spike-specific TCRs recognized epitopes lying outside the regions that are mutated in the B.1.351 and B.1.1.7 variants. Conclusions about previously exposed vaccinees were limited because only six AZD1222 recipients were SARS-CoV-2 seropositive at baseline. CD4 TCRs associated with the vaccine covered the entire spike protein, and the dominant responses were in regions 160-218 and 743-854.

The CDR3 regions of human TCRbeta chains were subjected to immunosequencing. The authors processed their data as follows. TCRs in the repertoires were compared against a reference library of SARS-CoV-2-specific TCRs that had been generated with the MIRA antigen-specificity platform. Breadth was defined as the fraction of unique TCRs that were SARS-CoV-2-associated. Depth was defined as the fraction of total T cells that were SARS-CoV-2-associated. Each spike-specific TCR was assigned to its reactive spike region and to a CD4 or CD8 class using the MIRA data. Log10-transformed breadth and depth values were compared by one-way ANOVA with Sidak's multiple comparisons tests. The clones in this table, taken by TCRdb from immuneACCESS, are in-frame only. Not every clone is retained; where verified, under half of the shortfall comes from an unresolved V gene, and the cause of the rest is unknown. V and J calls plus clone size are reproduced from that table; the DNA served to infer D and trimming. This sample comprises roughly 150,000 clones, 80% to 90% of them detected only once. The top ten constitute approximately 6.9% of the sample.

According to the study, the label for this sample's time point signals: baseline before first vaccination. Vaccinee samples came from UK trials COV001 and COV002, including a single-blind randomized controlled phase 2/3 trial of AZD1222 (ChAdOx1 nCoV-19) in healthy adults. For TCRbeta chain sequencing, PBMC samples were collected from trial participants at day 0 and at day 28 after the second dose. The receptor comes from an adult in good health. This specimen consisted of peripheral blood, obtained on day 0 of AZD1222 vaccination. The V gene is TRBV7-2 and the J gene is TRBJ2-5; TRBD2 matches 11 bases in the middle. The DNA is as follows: TGTGCCAGCAGCCTCGGGACTAGCGGATACCAAGAGACCCAGTACTTC. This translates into CASSLGTSGYQETQYF.